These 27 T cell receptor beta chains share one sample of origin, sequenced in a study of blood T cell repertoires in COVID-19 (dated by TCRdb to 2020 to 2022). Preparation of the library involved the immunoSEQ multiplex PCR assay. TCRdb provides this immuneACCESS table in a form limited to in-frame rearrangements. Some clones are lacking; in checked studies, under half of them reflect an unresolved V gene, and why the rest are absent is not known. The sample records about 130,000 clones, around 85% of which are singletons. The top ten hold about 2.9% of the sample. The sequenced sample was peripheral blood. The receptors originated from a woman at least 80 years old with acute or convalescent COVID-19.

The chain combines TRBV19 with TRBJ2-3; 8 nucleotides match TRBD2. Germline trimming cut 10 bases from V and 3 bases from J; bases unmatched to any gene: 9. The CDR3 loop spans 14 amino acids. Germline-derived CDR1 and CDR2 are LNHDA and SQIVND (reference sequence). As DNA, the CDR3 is TGTGCCAAACCACGGGGGGGCCATACAGATACGCAGTATTTT. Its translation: CAKPRGGHTDTQYF. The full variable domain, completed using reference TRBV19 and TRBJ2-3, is DGGITQSPKYLFRKEGQNVTLSCEQNLNHDAMYWYRQDPGQGLRLIYYSQIVNDFQKGDIAEGYSVSREKKESFPLTVTSAQKNPTAFYLCAKPRGGHTDTQYFGPGTRLTVL.

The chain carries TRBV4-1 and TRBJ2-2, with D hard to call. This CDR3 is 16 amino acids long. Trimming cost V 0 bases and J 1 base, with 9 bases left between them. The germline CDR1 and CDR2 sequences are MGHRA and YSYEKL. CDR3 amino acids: CASSQEIARNTGELFF. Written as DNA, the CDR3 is TGCGCCAGCAGCCAAGAGATAGCTAGGAACACCGGGGAGCTGTTTTTT.

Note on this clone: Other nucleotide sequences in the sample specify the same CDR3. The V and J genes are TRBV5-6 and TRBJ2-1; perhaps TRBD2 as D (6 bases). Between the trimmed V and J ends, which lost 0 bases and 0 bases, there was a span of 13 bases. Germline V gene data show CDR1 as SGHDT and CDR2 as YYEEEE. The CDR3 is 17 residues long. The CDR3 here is CASSLGPAGNSYNEQFF. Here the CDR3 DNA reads TGTGCCAGCAGCTTGGGCCCGGCGGGGAACTCCTACAATGAGCAGTTCTTC.

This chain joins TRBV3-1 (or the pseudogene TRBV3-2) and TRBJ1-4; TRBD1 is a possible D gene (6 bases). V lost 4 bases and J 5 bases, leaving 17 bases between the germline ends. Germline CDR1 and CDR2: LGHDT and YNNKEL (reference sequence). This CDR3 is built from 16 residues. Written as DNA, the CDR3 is TGTGCCAGCAGCCCAACTACAGGGACGGGGAATGAAAAACTGTTTTTT. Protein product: CASSPTTGTGNEKLFF.

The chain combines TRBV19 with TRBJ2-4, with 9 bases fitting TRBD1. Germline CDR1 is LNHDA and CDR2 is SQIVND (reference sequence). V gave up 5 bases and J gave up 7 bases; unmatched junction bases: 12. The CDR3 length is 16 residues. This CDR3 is CASSGGRDRALNIQYF. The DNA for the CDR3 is TGTGCCAGTAGTGGGGGTCGGGACAGGGCGCTTAACATTCAGTACTTC.

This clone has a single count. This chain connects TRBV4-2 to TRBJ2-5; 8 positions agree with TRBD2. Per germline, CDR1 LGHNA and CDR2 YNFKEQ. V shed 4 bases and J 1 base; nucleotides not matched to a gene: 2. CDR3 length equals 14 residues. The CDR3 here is CASSPGGPQETQYF. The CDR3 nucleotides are TGTGCCAGCAGCCCGGGAGGGCCCCAAGAGACCCAGTACTTC.

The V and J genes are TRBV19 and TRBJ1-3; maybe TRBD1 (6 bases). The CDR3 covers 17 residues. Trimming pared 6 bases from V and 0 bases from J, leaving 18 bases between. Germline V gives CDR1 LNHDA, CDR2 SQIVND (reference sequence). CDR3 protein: CASSPTPDSYSGNTIYF. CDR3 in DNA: TGTGCCAGTAGCCCGACCCCGGACAGCTACTCTGGAAACACCATATATTTT.

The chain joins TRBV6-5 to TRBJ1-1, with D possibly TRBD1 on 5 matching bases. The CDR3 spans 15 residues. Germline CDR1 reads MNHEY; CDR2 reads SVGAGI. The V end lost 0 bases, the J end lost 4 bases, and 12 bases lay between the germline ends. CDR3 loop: CASSYSWQGPTEAFF. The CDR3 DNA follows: TGTGCCAGCAGTTACTCGTGGCAGGGCCCCACTGAAGCTTTCTTT.

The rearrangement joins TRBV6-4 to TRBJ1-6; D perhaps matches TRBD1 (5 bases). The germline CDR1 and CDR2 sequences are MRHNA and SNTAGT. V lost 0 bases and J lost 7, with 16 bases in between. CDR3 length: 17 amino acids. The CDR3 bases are TGTGCCAGCAGTGACTCCCCCACGGCCTGGGGCAATTCACCCCTCCACTTT. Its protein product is CASSDSPTAWGNSPLHF.

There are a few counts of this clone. The CDR3 DNA sequence: TGTGCCAGCAGTACGGGACAGGTCAGCCAGCCCCAGCATTTT. Translating gives CASSTGQVSQPQHF. J is TRBJ1-5 and V is TRBV6-2 or TRBV6-3; 8 nucleotides align to TRBD1. With 5 bases clipped from V and 7 bases from J, the junction kept 7 bases outside the gene matches. CDR3 length: 14 amino acids. Germline lookup yields CDR1 MNHEY and CDR2 SVGEGT.

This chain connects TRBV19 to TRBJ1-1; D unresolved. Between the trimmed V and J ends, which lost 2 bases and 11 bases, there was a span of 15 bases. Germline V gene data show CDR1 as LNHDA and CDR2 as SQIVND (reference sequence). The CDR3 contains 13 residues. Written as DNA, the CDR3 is TGTGCCAGTAGTATAAGCGGTGGCCTCGTTGCTTTCTTT. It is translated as CASSISGGLVAFF. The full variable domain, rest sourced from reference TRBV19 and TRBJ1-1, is DGGITQSPKYLFRKEGQNVTLSCEQNLNHDAMYWYRQDPGQGLRLIYYSQIVNDFQKGDIAEGYSVSREKKESFPLTVTSAQKNPTAFYLCASSISGGLVAFFGQGTRLTVV.

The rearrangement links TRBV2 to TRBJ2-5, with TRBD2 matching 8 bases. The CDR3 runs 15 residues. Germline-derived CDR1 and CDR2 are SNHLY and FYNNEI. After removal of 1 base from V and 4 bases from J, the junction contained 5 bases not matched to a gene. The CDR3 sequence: CASSEVGLEAETQYF. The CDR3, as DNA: TGTGCCAGCAGTGAAGTGGGACTAGAAGCAGAGACCCAGTACTTC.

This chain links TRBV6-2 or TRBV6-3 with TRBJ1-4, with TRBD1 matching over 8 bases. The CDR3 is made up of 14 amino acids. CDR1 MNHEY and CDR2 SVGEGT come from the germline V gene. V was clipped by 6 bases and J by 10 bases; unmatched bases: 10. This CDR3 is CASSPGQGFTKLFF. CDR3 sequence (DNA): TGTGCCAGCAGCCCTGGACAGGGTTTTACAAAACTGTTTTTT.

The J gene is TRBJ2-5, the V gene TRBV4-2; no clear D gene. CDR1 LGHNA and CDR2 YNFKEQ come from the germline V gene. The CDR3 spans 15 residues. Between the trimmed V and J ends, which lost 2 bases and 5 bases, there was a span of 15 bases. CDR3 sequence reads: CASSQQTPSKETQYF. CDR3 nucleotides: TGTGCCAGCAGCCAACAGACTCCCAGTAAGGAGACCCAGTACTTC.

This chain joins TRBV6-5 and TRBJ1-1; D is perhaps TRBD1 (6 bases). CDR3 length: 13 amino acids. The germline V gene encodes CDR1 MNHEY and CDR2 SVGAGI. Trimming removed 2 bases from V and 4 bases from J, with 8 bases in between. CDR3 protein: CASSYEGVTEAFF. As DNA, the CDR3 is TGTGCCAGCAGTTACGAGGGGGTCACTGAAGCTTTCTTT.

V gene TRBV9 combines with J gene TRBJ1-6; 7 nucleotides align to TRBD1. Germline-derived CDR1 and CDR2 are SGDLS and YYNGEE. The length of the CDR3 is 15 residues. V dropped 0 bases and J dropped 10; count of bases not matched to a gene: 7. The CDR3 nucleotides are TGTGCCAGCAGCGTAGGACAGGGAGGTGGCTCACCCCTCCACTTT. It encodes CASSVGQGGGSPLHF. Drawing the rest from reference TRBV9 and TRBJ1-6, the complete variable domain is DSGVTQTPKHLITATGQRVTLRCSPRSGDLSVYWYQQSLDQGLQFLIQYYNGEERAKGNILERFSAQQFPDLHSELNLSSLELGDSALYFCASSVGQGGGSPLHFGNGTRLTVT.

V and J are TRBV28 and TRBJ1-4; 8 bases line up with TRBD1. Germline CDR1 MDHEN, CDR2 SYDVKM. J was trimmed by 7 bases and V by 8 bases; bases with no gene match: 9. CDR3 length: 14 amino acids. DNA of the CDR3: TGTGCCAGCTTATCACAGGGGGTAGGTGAAAAACTGTTTTTT. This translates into CASLSQGVGEKLFF.

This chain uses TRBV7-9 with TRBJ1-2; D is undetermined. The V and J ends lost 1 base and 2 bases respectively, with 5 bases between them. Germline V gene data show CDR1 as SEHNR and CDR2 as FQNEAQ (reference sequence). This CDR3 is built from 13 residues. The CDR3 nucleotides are TGTGCCAGCAGCTTAGACACAAACTATGGCTACACCTTC. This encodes CASSLDTNYGYTF.

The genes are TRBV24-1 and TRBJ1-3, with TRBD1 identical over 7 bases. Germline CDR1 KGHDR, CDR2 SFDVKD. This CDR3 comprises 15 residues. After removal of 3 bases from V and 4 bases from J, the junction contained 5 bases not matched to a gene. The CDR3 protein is CATSDKTGPGNTIYF. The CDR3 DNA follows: TGTGCCACCAGTGATAAGACAGGGCCCGGAAACACCATATATTTT.

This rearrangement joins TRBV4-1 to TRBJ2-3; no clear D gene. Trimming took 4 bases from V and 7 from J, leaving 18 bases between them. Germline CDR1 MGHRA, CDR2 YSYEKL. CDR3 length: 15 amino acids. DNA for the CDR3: TGCGCCAGCAGCCTTTCCGGGTCCACGAGAAATACGCAGTATTTT. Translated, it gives CASSLSGSTRNTQYF.

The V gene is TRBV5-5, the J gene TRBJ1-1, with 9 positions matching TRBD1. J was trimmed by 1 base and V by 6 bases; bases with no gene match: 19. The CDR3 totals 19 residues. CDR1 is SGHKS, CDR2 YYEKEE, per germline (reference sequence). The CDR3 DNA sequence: TGTGCCAGCACCCCTAGACTTGGAGACAGGGGGACTACGAACACTGAAGCTTTCTTT. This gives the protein CASTPRLGDRGTTNTEAFF.

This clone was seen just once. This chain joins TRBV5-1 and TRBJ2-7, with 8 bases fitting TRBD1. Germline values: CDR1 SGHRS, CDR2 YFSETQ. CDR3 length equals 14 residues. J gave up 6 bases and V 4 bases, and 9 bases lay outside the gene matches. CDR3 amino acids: CASSPQGVTSEQYF. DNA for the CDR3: TGCGCCAGCAGCCCACAGGGGGTAACGAGCGAGCAGTACTTC.

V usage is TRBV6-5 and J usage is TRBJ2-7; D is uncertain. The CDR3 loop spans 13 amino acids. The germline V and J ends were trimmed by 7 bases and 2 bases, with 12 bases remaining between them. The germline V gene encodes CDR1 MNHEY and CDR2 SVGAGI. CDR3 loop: CASNAGPTYEQYF. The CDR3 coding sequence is TGTGCCAGCAACGCAGGCCCTACCTACGAGCAGTACTTC.

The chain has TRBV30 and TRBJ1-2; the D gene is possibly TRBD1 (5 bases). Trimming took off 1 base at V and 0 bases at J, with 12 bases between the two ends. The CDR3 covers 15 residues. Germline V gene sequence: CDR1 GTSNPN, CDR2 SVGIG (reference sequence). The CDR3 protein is CAWSALGGSNYGYTF. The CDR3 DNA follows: TGTGCCTGGAGTGCCCTGGGGGGTTCTAACTATGGCTACACCTTC.

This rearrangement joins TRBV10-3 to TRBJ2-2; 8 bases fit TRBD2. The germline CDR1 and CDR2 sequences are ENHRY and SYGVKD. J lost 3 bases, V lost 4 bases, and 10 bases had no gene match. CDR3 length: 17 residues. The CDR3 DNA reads TGTGCCATCAGTGCATCATCGACCGGGGGGGACACCGGGGAGCTGTTTTTT. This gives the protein CAISASSTGGDTGELFF.

CDR3 nucleotides: TGCGCCAGCAGCTTGGATGGGGACAGGGTAAACTATGGCTACACCTTC. As protein: CASSLDGDRVNYGYTF. The V gene is TRBV5-1, the J gene TRBJ1-2; 9 nucleotides match TRBD1. V trimming: 0 bases; J trimming: 2 bases; junction bases outside the gene matches: 5. The CDR3 covers 16 residues. Germline V gene sequence: CDR1 SGHRS, CDR2 YFSETQ. The entire variable domain, with the rest obtained from reference TRBV5-1 and TRBJ1-2, is as follows: KAGVTQTPRYLIKTRGQQVTLSCSPISGHRSVSWYQQTPGQGLQFLFEYFSETQRNKGNFPGRFSGRQFSNSRSEMNVSTLELGDSALYLCASSLDGDRVNYGYTFGSGTRLTVV.

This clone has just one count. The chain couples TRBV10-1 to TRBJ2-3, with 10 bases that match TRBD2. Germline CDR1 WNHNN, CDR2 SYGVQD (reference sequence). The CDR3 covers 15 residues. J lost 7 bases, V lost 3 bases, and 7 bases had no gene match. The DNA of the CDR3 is TGCGCCAGCAGTGATGGGTCTAGCGGGGGACATACGCAGTATTTT. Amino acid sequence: CASSDGSSGGHTQYF.